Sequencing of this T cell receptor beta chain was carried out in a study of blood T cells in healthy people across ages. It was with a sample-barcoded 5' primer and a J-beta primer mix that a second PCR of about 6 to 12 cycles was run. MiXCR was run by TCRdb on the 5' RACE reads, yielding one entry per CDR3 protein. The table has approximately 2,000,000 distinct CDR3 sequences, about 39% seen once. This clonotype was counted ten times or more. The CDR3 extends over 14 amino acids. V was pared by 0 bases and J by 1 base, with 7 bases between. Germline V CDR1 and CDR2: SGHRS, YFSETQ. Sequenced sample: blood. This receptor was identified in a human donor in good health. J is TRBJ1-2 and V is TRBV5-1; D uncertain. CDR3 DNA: TGCGCCAGCAGCTTGGAAAGCAGTAACTATGGCTACACCTTC. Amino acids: CASSLESSNYGYTF.